What follows describes a single TCR beta chain. Its antigen is undetermined. This entry belongs to a study of identifying expanded T cells in peripheral blood. General study findings and limits: Clone count variance between approximately two-week samples rose with total template count.

Healthy donors had no documented immune events, such as infections, while sampled. Measured with immunoSEQ multiplex PCR; TCRdb has only the in-frame clones, and not every one. This sample has about 78,000 clones; around nine tenths occur once, and the top ten carry under 20%. Sequencing was carried out using blood. The TCR sequence derives from a person aged 18 to 70 in good health.

The CDR3 DNA reads as TGTGCCAGCAGCCCGGGCGGCAGGCCCTGGGGAAACACCATATATTTT. It specifies CASSPGGRPWGNTIYF. The V gene is TRBV13, the J gene TRBJ1-3; D gene uncertain. Germline CDR1 and CDR2: PRHDT and FYEKMQ (reference sequence). The V and J ends lost 5 bases and 4 bases respectively, with 18 bases between them. The CDR3 spans 16 residues.